Listed below are T cell receptor beta chains from one sample, sequenced in a study of CD8 T cells in Susac syndrome. TCRdb reprocessed the immunoSEQ multiplex PCR reads with MiXCR, giving one entry per CDR3 protein. The profile covers around 280,000 distinct CDR3 sequences, with roughly 94% appearing a single time and roughly 0.059% taken by the ten largest. The specimen was CD4+ T cells from PBMCs. These receptors all come from a human donor with multiple sclerosis. Each CDR3 is given with its conserved first and last residue. D genes are given only for firm matches. For some rows the clone size is stated as once, few or many, or as a class when expanded; others skip it.

CDR3 | DNA | size | V | D | J
CASSQDRSNQPQHF | TGTGCCAGCAGTCAGGACAGGAGCAATCAGCCCCAGCATTTT | . | TRBV6-5 | TRBD1 | TRBJ1-5
CASSAVQGNSGNTIYF | TGTGCCAGCAGCGCAGTCCAGGGTAACTCTGGAAACACCATATATTTT | . | TRBV9 | . | TRBJ1-3
CATSRTGTPSYTF | TGTGCCACCAGCAGGACAGGGACCCCTAGTTACACCTTC | once | TRBV15 | TRBD1 | TRBJ1-2
CASSLDTGGTQYF | TGTGCTAGCAGCTTGGATACAGGGGGTACGCAGTATTTT | few | TRBV7-7 | TRBD1 | TRBJ2-3
CASSDSDENSPLHF | TGTGCCAGCAGTGATTCTGATGAGAATTCACCCCTCCACTTT | . | TRBV2 | . | TRBJ1-6
CSARAVLQGAGGNTIYF | TGCAGTGCTAGAGCAGTACTTCAGGGGGCTGGTGGAAACACCATATATTTT | . | TRBV20-1 | TRBD1 | TRBJ1-3
CSAPRGAEGAQYF | TGCAGTGCCCCGAGGGGGGCAGAAGGTGCCCAGTACTTC | once | TRBV20-1 | . | TRBJ2-5
CAWSHLLAGGNNEQFF | TGTGCCTGGAGCCATCTCCTAGCGGGAGGGAACAATGAGCAGTTCTTC | . | TRBV30 | TRBD2 | TRBJ2-1
CASSLAGSTNYGYTF | TGTGCCAGCAGCTTAGCTGGGAGTACTAACTATGGCTACACCTTC | . | TRBV7-2 | . | TRBJ1-2
CASSLEEASGEGGTGELFF | TGCGCCAGCAGCTTGGAGGAGGCTAGCGGCGAGGGGGGCACCGGGGAGCTGTTTTTT | . | TRBV5-1 | . | TRBJ2-2
CASSGQSLGTEAFF | TGTGCCAGCAGCGGCCAGAGTCTGGGCACTGAAGCTTTCTTT | . | TRBV7-2 | . | TRBJ1-1
CASSIWAGQGQADTQYF | TGTGCCAGTAGTATATGGGCCGGACAGGGGCAGGCAGATACGCAGTATTTT | . | TRBV19 | TRBD1 | TRBJ2-3
CAFNGAPPYEQYF | TGTGCCTTCAACGGAGCCCCCCCCTACGAGCAGTACTTC | . | TRBV30 | . | TRBJ2-7